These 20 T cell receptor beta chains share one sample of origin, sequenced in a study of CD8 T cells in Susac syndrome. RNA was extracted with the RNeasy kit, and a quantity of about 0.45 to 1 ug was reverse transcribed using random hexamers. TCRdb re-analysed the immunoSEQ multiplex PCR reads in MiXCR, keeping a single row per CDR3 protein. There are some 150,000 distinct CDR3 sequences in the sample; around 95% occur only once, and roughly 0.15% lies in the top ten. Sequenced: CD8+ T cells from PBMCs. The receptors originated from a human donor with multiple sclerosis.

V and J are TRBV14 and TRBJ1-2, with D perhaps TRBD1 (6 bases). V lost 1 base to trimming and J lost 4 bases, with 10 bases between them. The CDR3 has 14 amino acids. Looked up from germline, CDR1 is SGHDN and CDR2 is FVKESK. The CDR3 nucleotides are TGTGCCAGCAGCCAAGCCAGGGGCTTCTATGGCTACACCTTC. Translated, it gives CASSQARGFYGYTF.

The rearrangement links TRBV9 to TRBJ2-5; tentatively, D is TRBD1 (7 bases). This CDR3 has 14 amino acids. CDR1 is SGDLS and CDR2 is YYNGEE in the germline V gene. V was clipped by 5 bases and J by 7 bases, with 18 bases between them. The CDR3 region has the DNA TGTGCCAGCAGTGCAGGGGGGCGAAATCCGACCCAGTACTTC. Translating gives CASSAGGRNPTQYF.

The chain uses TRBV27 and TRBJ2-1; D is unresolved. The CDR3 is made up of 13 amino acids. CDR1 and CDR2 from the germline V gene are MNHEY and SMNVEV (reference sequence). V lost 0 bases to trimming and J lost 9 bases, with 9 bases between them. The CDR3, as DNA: TGTGCCAGCAGTTTATCGAAGGTCGTTGAGCAGTTCTTC. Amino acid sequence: CASSLSKVVEQFF.

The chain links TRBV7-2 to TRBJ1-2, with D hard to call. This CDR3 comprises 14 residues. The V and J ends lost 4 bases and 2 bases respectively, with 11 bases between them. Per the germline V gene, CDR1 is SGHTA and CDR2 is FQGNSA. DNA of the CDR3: TGTGCCAGCAGCTATTCCGGGATCAACTATGGCTACACCTTC. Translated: CASSYSGINYGYTF. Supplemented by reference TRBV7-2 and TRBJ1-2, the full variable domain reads GAGVSQSPSNKVTEKGKDVELRCDPISGHTALYWYRQSLGQGLEFLIYFQGNSAPDKSGLPSDRFSAERTGGSVSTLTIQRTQQEDSAVYLCASSYSGINYGYTFGSGTRLTVV.

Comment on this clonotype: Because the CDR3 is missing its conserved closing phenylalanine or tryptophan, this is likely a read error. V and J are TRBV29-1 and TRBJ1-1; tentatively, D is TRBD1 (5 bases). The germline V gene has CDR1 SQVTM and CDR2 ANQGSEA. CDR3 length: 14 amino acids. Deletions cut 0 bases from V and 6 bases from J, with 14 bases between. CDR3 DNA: TGCAGCGTTGAAGATCTCGGGGGAGGCGCTGAAGCTTTCTCT. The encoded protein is CSVEDLGGGAEAFS.

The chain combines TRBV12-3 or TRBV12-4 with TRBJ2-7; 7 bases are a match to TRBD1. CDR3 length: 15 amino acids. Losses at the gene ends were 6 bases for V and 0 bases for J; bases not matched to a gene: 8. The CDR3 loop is CASSWGDRASYEQYV. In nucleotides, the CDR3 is TGTGCCAGCAGCTGGGGAGACAGGGCCTCCTACGAGCAGTACGTC.

CDR3 in DNA: TGCAGCGTTGAAGAGGGGGAGGGAGTTACCTACGAGCAGTACTTC. Amino acids: CSVEEGEGVTYEQYF. The rearrangement links TRBV29-1 to TRBJ2-7; 7 bases agree with TRBD2. This CDR3 spans 15 amino acids. The ends lost 0 bases at V and 2 bases at J; junction bases unmatched: 7. Germline V gives CDR1 SQVTM, CDR2 ANQGSEA.

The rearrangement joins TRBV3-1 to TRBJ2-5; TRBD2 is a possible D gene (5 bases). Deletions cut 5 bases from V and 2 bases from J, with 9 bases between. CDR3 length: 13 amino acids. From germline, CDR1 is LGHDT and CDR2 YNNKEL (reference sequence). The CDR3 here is CASSSRVQETQYF. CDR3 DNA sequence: TGTGCCAGCAGCTCGAGGGTACAAGAGACCCAGTACTTC.

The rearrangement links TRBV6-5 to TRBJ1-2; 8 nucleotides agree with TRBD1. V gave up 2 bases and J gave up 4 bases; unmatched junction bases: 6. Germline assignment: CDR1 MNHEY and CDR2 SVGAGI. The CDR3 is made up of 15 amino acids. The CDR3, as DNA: TGTGCCAGCAGTTACAGCAGGGGGCACCTCTATGGCTACACCTTC. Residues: CASSYSRGHLYGYTF.

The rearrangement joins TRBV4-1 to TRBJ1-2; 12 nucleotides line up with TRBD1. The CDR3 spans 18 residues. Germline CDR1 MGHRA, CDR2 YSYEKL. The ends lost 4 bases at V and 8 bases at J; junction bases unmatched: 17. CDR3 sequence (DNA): TGCGCCAGCAGCCCTGGACCCGCCCGGGACAGGGGGCTTGAGGGCTACACCTTC. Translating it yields CASSPGPARDRGLEGYTF.

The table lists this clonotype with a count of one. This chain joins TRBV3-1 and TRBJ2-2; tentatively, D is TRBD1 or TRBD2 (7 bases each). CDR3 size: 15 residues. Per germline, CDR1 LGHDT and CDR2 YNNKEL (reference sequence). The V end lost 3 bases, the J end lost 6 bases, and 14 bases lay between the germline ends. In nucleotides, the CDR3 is TGTGCCAGCAGCCACAGGGGGGGGATCGCCGGGGAGCTGTTTTTT. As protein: CASSHRGGIAGELFF.

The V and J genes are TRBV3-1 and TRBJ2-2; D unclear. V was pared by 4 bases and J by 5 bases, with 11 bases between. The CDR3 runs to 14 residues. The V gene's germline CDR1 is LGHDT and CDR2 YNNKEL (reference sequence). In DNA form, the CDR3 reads TGTGCCAGCAGCCCGGACGAGTGGACCGGGGAGCTGTTTTTT. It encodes CASSPDEWTGELFF.

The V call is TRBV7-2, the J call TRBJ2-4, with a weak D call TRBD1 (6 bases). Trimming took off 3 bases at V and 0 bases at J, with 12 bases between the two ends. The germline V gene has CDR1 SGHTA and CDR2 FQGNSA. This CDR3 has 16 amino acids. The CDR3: CASSLGQGLAKNIQYF. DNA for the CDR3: TGTGCCAGCAGCTTGGGCCAGGGGCTAGCCAAAAACATTCAGTACTTC.

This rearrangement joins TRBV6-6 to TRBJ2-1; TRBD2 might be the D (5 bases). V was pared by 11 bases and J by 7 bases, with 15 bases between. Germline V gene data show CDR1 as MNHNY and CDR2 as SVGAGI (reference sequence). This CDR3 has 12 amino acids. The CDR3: CAGGGPWNEQFF. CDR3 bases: TGTGCCGGAGGAGGCCCGTGGAATGAGCAGTTCTTC.

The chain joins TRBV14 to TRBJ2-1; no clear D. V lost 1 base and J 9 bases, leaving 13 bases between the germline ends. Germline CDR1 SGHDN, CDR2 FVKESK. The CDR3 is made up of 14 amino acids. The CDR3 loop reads CASSQVNNPIEQFF. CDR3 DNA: TGTGCCAGCAGCCAAGTGAACAACCCTATTGAGCAGTTCTTC.

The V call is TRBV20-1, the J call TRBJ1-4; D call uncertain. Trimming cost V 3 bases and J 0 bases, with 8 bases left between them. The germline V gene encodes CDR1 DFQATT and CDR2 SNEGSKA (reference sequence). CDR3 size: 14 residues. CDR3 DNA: TGCAGTGCTAGGGACGGTGCAACTAATGAAAAACTGTTTTTT. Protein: CSARDGATNEKLFF.

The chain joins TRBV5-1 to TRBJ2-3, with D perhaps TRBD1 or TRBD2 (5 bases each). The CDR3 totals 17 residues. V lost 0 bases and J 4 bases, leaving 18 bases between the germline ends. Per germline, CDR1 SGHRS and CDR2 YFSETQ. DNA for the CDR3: TGCGCCAGCAGCTTGGAACCTGATAGGGACCTACCAGATACGCAGTATTTT. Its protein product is CASSLEPDRDLPDTQYF.

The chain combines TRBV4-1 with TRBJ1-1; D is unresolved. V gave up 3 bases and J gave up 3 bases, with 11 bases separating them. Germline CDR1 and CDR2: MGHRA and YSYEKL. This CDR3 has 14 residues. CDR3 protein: CASSQGNRDTEAFF. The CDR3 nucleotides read TGCGCCAGCAGCCAGGGGAATAGGGACACTGAAGCTTTCTTT.

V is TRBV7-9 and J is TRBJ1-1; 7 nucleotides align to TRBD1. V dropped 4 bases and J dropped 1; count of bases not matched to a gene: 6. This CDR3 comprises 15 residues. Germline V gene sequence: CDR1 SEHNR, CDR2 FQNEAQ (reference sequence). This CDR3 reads CASSSGTAKNTEAFF. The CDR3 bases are TGTGCCAGCAGCTCAGGGACAGCGAAGAACACTGAAGCTTTCTTT.

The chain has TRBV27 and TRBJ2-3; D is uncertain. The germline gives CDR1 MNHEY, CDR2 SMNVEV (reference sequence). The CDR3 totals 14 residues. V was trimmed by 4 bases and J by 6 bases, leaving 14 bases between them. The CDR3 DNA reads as TGTGCCAGCAGTTCCGGGTCCGAAGGGGATACGCAGTATTTT. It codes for CASSSGSEGDTQYF.